Listed below are T cell receptor beta chains from one sample, sequenced in a study of OX40 agonist ivuxolimab in advanced cancers. Method: immunoSEQ multiplex PCR; TCRdb's copy keeps in-frame clones and lacks some. The data hold about 76,000 clones, with around 82% observed a single time. Sequenced here: CD4+ or CD8+ T cells sorted from blood, sampled in a trial of the OX40 agonist ivuxolimab. The receptors were sampled from an adult with an advanced solid tumor such as melanoma, head and neck, liver or kidney cancer. CDR3s include the opening cysteine and the closing phenylalanine or tryptophan. Size is omitted from some rows. Given values are once, few, many or a class for expanded clones.

V	size	J	CDR3
TRBV9	-	TRBJ1-2	CASSVGSRKGGYTF
TRBV27	once	TRBJ2-7	CASSLNGQGPYTYEQYF
TRBV19	once	TRBJ2-1	CASSLASAYNEQFF
TRBV5-1	-	-	CASSLVRDSDSYEQYF
TRBV19	-	TRBJ2-1	CASSTARLAGDRYNEQFF
TRBV9	-	TRBJ2-5	CASSVGLDQETQYF
TRBV7-2	-	TRBJ2-7	CASSLRDSIGAYEQYF
TRBV14	-	TRBJ2-5	CASSRAVGEWETQYF
TRBV5-4	-	TRBJ1-5	CASSPSPGPFPAQHF
TRBV9	-	TRBJ2-1	CASSETSFSYNEQFF
TRBV7-2	-	TRBJ2-7	CASSPFGGYEQYF
TRBV7-2	once	TRBJ1-5	CASSLGGGGDQPQHF
TRBV5-3	-	TRBJ1-1	CARSNGNTEAFF
TRBV28	once	TRBJ1-2	CASSLTAGGNYGYTF
TRBV16	-	TRBJ1-2	CASSRGQGVGNYGYTF
TRBV18	few	TRBJ2-1	CASSPALIGGGASGEQFF
TRBV5-1	-	TRBJ2-3	CASSVGLAGVLDTQYF
TRBV2	-	TRBJ1-4	CASSEADGGKLFF
TRBV9	few	TRBJ2-1	CASSTRPYNEQFF